This T cell receptor beta chain was profiled in a study of identical twins. Between the trimmed V and J ends, which lost 4 bases and 0 bases, there was a span of 5 bases. Germline assignment: CDR1 MDHEN and CDR2 SYDVKM. The CDR3 runs 13 residues. This clonotype was observed at least ten times. Its specificity is not known. Whole-study findings and limits: Abundant beta clonotypes from cord blood had fewer insertions, unlike memory repertoires, which showed none. Monozygotic twins shared more out-of-frame TCR alpha than recombination models predicted.

TCRdb called the 5' RACE reads again in MiXCR, with one record for every CDR3 protein. The table has under 500,000 distinct CDR3 sequences, 13% to 15% seen once; the top ten hold approximately 1%. These data also formed part of another study, on yellow fever vaccine responses in identical twins.

Source material: CD4+ T cells sorted from blood. The chain recombines TRBV28 with TRBJ2-3; D is unresolved. The TCR comes from a woman younger than 30 in good health. The CDR3 is CASSSYSTDTQYF. The CDR3 coding sequence is TGTGCCAGCAGTTCGTATAGCACAGATACGCAGTATTTT.